This T cell receptor (beta chain) was sequenced in a study of cytomegalovirus exposure and HLA in healthy donors. The CDR3 is made up of 18 amino acids. In germline, CDR1 is MNHEY, CDR2 SMNVEV (reference sequence). V was pared by 2 bases and J by 0 bases, with 19 bases between. Primers: 60 Vbeta forward and 13 Jbeta reverse. Data came from immunoSEQ multiplex PCR; TCRdb stores just in-frame clones and leaves some out. The data contain around 36,000 clones, 81% of them singletons. Study findings and constraints: 150 to 200 TCR beta chains were listed as cytomegalovirus-associated. Later, an analysis found that common viral pathogens appeared to be linked with several of the most significant clusters. Reportedly, a later analysis found an Asian-associated ancestry cluster had fewer N-insertions than the approximately 670-donor mean. Using a false discovery rate of 0.05, a later analysis showed that approximately 17,000 TCR beta sequences were associated with HLA alleles.

This clone was detected only a few times. Its specificity is not known. The chain uses TRBV27 and TRBJ1-1, with a tentative D call TRBD1 (5 bases). Input material: PBMCs. This TCR came from a woman aged 40 to 55 in good health and CMV-seronegative. CDR3 nucleotides: TGTGCCAGCAGTTTACGCGGAGGGAGGGGTGGGATGAACACTGAAGCTTTCTTT. Translated, it gives CASSLRGGRGGMNTEAFF.